Presented here are 12 T cell receptor beta chains from one specimen sequenced in a study of CD8 T cells in Susac syndrome. Reverse transcription used about 0.45 to 1 ug RNA and random hexamers. In TCRdb, the immunoSEQ multiplex PCR reads were re-called with MiXCR into one record per CDR3 protein. Of some 99,000 distinct CDR3 sequences listed, roughly 95% were seen once; the top ten hold roughly 0.096%. Sequencing input: CD4+ T cells from PBMCs. The receptors stem from a human donor in good health.

The gene calls are TRBV2 and TRBJ2-3; 14 nucleotides line up with TRBD2. This CDR3 is built from 16 residues. Germline-derived CDR1 and CDR2 are SNHLY and FYNNEI. V shed 7 bases, J shed 3 bases, and the junction held 6 bases outside the gene matches. Here the CDR3 DNA reads TGTGCCAGCAATTGGGGACTAGCGGGGGCTACAGATACGCAGTATTTT. Protein: CASNWGLAGATDTQYF.

The V and J genes are TRBV4-2 and TRBJ2-1, with 7 bases that match TRBD2. The junction had 6 bases not matched to a gene; V was cut back by 4 bases and J by 3 bases. In germline, CDR1 is LGHNA, CDR2 YNFKEQ. This CDR3 contains 15 residues. The CDR3 bases are TGTGCCAGCAGCCGGGCCGGCGGGGGCTACAATGAGCAGTTCTTC. Its translation: CASSRAGGGYNEQFF.

The chain couples TRBV27 to TRBJ1-1; TRBD1 agrees at 8 bases. The CDR3 loop spans 17 amino acids. The ends lost 5 bases at V and 5 bases at J; junction bases unmatched: 16. Germline V gene sequence: CDR1 MNHEY, CDR2 SMNVEV (reference sequence). CDR3 in amino acids: CASSTKYRQGRRTEAFF. The CDR3 region has the DNA TGTGCCAGCAGTACAAAGTACCGACAGGGGAGAAGGACTGAAGCTTTCTTT.

The rearrangement joins TRBV6-1 to TRBJ2-3; the match to TRBD2 covers 8 bases. Germline-derived CDR1 and CDR2 are MNHNS and SASEGT. CDR3 size: 16 residues. The trim removed 6 bases at V and 2 bases at J, leaving 10 bases unmatched. The CDR3 here is CASSNQAGALTDTQYF. The DNA of the CDR3 is TGTGCCAGCAGCAACCAAGCGGGGGCCCTCACAGATACGCAGTATTTT.

The V gene is TRBV29-1, the J gene TRBJ1-3; no definite D call. Trimming removed 8 bases at V and 0 bases at J, with 14 bases between. The CDR3 extends over 14 amino acids. CDR1 and CDR2 (germline): SQVTM, ANQGSEA. CDR3 in DNA: TGCAGCACACCGGGAGAGGACTCTGGAAACACCATATATTTT. Protein: CSTPGEDSGNTIYF.

This chain links TRBV7-3 with TRBJ1-3, with D possibly matching TRBD1 (5 bases). The CDR3 has 16 residues. V was clipped by 4 bases and J by 4 bases, with 17 bases between them. Per germline, CDR1 SGHTA and CDR2 FQGTGA. CDR3 nucleotide sequence: TGTGCCAGCAGCTCCCATGAGGCGGGGACCGGAAACACCATATATTTT. Encoded protein: CASSSHEAGTGNTIYF. Variable domain in full (rest from reference TRBV7-3 and TRBJ1-3): GAGVSQTPSNKVTEKGKYVELRCDPISGHTALYWYRQSLGQGPEFLIYFQGTGAADDSGLPNDRFFAVRPEGSVSTLKIQRTERGDSAVYLCASSSHEAGTGNTIYFGEGSWLTVV.

J is TRBJ1-1 and V is TRBV12-3 or TRBV12-4, with D hard to call. V lost 5 bases and J 7 bases, leaving 17 bases between the germline ends. The CDR3 sequence is 14 residues long. CDR3 coding DNA: TGTGCCAGCAGTCCCCGACGGGGAAAGGGTGAAGCTTTCTTT. This encodes CASSPRRGKGEAFF.

The chain joins TRBV9 to TRBJ2-2, with 7 nucleotides matching TRBD1. The V and J ends lost 4 bases and 3 bases, in that order; junction bases with no gene match: 9. CDR1 is SGDLS, CDR2 YYNGEE, per germline. CDR3 length equals 16 residues. The CDR3 DNA reads TGTGCCAGCAGCCCCCTGGGGACAGCGGACACCGGGGAGCTGTTTTTT. Translating gives CASSPLGTADTGELFF.

This clonotype occurred once. The rearrangement uses TRBV20-1 and TRBJ2-7; D is undetermined. Germline values: CDR1 DFQATT, CDR2 SNEGSKA (reference sequence). V was trimmed by 5 bases and J by 7 bases, leaving 15 bases between them. The CDR3 runs to 12 residues. The CDR3 DNA follows: TGCAGTGCTGCCACCGCCCTGGAGGAGCAGTACTTC. Its protein product is CSAATALEEQYF.

The CDR3 nucleotides read TGCAGCGTTGTTCCCGGGGGCCAGGGCTACGAGCAGTACTTC. This codes for CSVVPGGQGYEQYF. The rearrangement uses TRBV29-1 and TRBJ2-7; possibly TRBD1 or TRBD2 for D (6 bases each). V dropped 4 bases and J dropped 3 bases, with 16 bases sitting between them. The CDR3 has 14 residues. Germline CDR1 is SQVTM and CDR2 is ANQGSEA.

V gene TRBV5-1 combines with J gene TRBJ2-1; D might be TRBD2 (5 bases). The CDR3 contains 14 residues. The V gene's germline CDR1 is SGHRS and CDR2 YFSETQ. The V end lost 0 bases, the J end lost 4 bases, and 8 bases lay between the germline ends. CDR3 sequence: CASSLARTYNEQFF. CDR3 coding DNA: TGCGCCAGCAGCTTGGCACGGACTTACAATGAGCAGTTCTTC.

The rearrangement uses TRBV5-1 and TRBJ2-1; 8 nucleotides agree with TRBD1. V was clipped by 1 base and J by 5 bases; unmatched bases: 8. The germline CDR1 and CDR2 sequences are SGHRS and YFSETQ. The CDR3 is 16 amino acids. CDR3 in DNA: TGCGCCAGCAGCTTGCTGACAGGGGCTGGGGACAATGAGCAGTTCTTC. This gives the protein CASSLLTGAGDNEQFF.